This TCR beta chain derives from a study of T cells in Graves' hyperthyroidism and ophthalmopathy (dated by TCRdb to 2018 to 2020). Describing the broader study: Peripheral blood was collected at initial diagnosis, before any treatment. TCR V-J signatures able to tell the groups apart were searched for in a discovery cohort of some 100 patients, of whom more than 40 had Graves' ophthalmopathy and roughly 58 had stable Graves' hyperthyroidism. Thyroid tissue and blood T-cell repertoires from six Graves' hyperthyroidism patients were also compared in the study. The roughly 99 discovery patients were divided at random into training and test sets in a 7:3 ratio. Prospective prediction of ophthalmopathy was tested in an independent validation cohort of approximately 19 hyperthyroidism patients and 17 patients who later progressed to ophthalmopathy. The paper reports TCR Vbeta CDR3 sequencing of about 140 peripheral blood samples: some 44 ophthalmopathy, fewer than 85 hyperthyroidism and about 17 progressor patients. After blood sampling, hyperthyroidism patients were treated with methimazole at a starting dose of 30 mg daily, and ophthalmopathy patients were treated with high-dose intravenous methylprednisolone. The study at large found these results: In validation, the model predicted progression to ophthalmopathy a median of approximately 6.6 months before onset, with over 60% sensitivity and roughly 77% specificity. Ophthalmopathy was separated from stable hyperthyroidism by a 13 V-J signature model, with about 86% sensitivity and about 84% specificity obtained in cross-validation and 80%/75% obtained in testing. Sample size was not statistically predetermined, and investigators were not blinded to group allocation. Most expanded thyroid clonotypes (frequency above 0.001) were also detected in blood, suggesting blood repertoires may reflect thyroid immune responses.

Stable Graves' hyperthyroidism was defined as the absence of progression to ophthalmopathy over 18 months of follow-up. The hyperthyroidism patients were between 18 and 65 years old and newly diagnosed, with a disease duration of less than 2 months. The study excluded patients with uncontrolled infections, other autoimmune diseases, pregnancy or lactation. Diagnoses were established on the basis of clinical symptoms, serum thyroxine and TRAb, thyroid ultrasound, and orbital computed tomography. Ficoll-Paque density gradient centrifugation was used to isolate PBMCs from approximately 10 ml of fresh peripheral blood. Total RNA was extracted with Trizol reagent, and quality was checked on an Agilent 2100 Bioanalyzer. A word on this clonotype: The antigen it binds to is not known. Per-base quality was not reported, and no clone a single base away is much larger than it.

From the cysteine up to the phenylalanine, the CDR3 has a length of 14 residues. Left in the record is the CDR3 DNA by itself, 42 bases read in frame from the first base. CDR1 and CDR2, per the germline V gene, are SGHTA and FQGNSA. Here V drops 2 bases and J drops 5 bases, and the junction holds 3 bases not matched to any gene. The TCR beta CDR3 regions were amplified from RNA transcripts. For the first round of RT-PCR on the TCR CDR3, the HTBI primer set was used together with the Qiagen OneStep RT-PCR kit. A second multiplex PCR round built the libraries, followed by size selection and purification. Libraries were sequenced paired-end with 100 bp reads on an Illumina HiSeq2000. As for the authors' bioinformatics: SOAPnuke was used to process the raw data, with reads discarded if the reads contained adapters or uncalled bases, had a mean Phred below 15, or lacked an exact constant-primer or identifier match. COPE v1.2.5 was used to merge the high-quality paired reads, and each unique nucleotide sequence was defined as a clonotype. Clonotypes were aligned to IMGT TRBV, TRBD and TRBJ reference segments using MiTCR v1.1. The analysis included only V-J combinations with a frequency above 0.0001, which together covered approximately 99% of the repertoires. The TCS score was defined as F50 (clonal expansion) divided by E x V (chaos), with BLOSUM62-based TCRdist calculated between CDR3 peptides within each V-J. Welch's t-statistics and random forest reduced roughly 500 V-J features to fewer than 15, which were used in a naive Bayes classifier (R e1071). The public reads were reprocessed in TCRdb via fastp at Q25 and MiXCR, keeping in-frame beta chains. When rows share a CDR3 protein, they turn into one entry using the most common DNA and genes. The V and J calls shown here were made by TCRdb, not taken from the authors' results. The sample table lists 650,000 to 700,000 distinct CDR3 sequences, roughly 17% of them with a count of one. Clones ranked in the top ten supply roughly 16% of the sample.

The receptor's source is a man between 45 and 60 years old with Graves' hyperthyroidism. The sample was blood. The chain was built from TRBV7-2 and TRBJ2-7, and TRBD2 matches 10 of the central bases. CDR3 protein: CASSLTSGVHEQYF. The DNA sequence reads TGTGCCAGCAGCTTAACTAGCGGGGTTCACGAGCAGTACTTC.